This T cell receptor beta chain was documented in a study of T cells expressing NK-cell markers (TCRdb year 2020). Turning to the overall study: TCR beta-chain repertoires were profiled in sorted CD3+CD56+NKG2C+, CD3+CD56+NKG2C- and CD3+CD56-NKG2C+ T-cell subsets from seven or eight donors. Libraries were sequenced as 2 x 150 bp reads on Illumina HiSeq 2000/2500, MiSeq or NextSeq. Randomly selected healthy volunteers, three men and five women, were used as the eight sequenced donors. Of the eight sequenced donors, seven were found to be HCMV-seropositive and one was found to be HCMV-seronegative. Broad study findings and their caveats: It remained unclear whether the expanded NKG2C-expressing T cell clones were specific for HCMV antigens. In six donors, the dominant CD3+CD56+NKG2C+ clonotypes were found to rank among the top 10 CD8+ clonotypes and to make up roughly 1.0-7.0% of CD8+ T cells. Those dominant clonotypes were again the most abundant among CD3+CD56-NKG2C+ cells in a handful of donors, at roughly 25-65%.

CDR1 and CDR2 are read off the germline V gene as KGHSH and LQKENI. The CDR3 holds 14 amino acids from the cysteine to the phenylalanine. This entry has no DNA. To determine HCMV serostatus, a commercial ELISA kit was used to detect HCMV-specific IgG in serum. Peripheral blood mononuclear cells were isolated from blood by Ficoll density gradient centrifugation. As regards this clonotype: Its antigen specificity is not known.

The instrument given in TCRdb is Illumina HiSeq 2000. TCR beta cDNA libraries were made by 5'RACE template switching that added a universal primer site and unique molecular identifiers. Synthesis of cDNA was primed from the TCR beta constant segment and was followed by two consecutive PCR amplification steps. From the authors' description of their analysis: MIGEC was used to demultiplex reads and group reads by UMI, and MiTCR was used to assemble and quantify clonotypes. Only TCR cDNA sequences supported by at least two reads were kept to exclude erroneous sequences. The tcR package was used for downstream repertoire analysis, and clonotypes were matched between fractions using CDR3 nucleotide sequence together with V segment. VDJmatch was used to annotate antigen specificity against VDJdb, with one amino acid substitution in CDR3 permitted. TCRdb reprocessed the reads, so every CDR3 protein sequence counts as one entry and DNA is not shown. The V and J calls reflect TCRdb's pipeline rather than the authors' work. This sample's listing comprises about 260,000 distinct CDR3 sequences. The ten biggest clones cover around 4.3% of the sample.

This receptor was taken from a woman between 18 and 75 years old in good health. This receptor chain uses TRBV18 and TRBJ1-5. Sequencing used blood T cells: a sorted CD56 or NKG2C T cell subset, CD4+ or CD8+ T cells, or bulk PBMC T cells (not recorded which). CDR3 loop: CASSQVDSNQPQHF.